The 15 T cell receptor beta chains below come from one sample, sequenced in a study of CD8+ T cells in alopecia areata. Documented treatment: oral pan-JAK inhibitor, 5-10 mg twice daily. Extracted RNA was reverse transcribed, and the resulting cDNA served as sequencing template. Only in-frame clones appear in the TCRdb table, and some are missing; sequencing was by immunoSEQ multiplex PCR. The data hold about 210,000 clones, with approximately 45% observed a single time. The material was CD4+ T cells sorted from blood, obtained at approximately week 36, from a patient treated with tofacitinib. Source of these receptors: a human donor with alopecia areata.

This clone was observed a few times. V usage is TRBV11-3 and J usage is TRBJ2-3; 10 bases match TRBD2. V shed 5 bases and J 6 bases; nucleotides not matched to a gene: 11. The germline CDR1 and CDR2 sequences are SGHNT and YENEEA. The CDR3 has 16 amino acids. The CDR3 DNA follows: TGTGCCAGCAGCGCGGCTCCTAGCGGGAGTATGGATACGCAGTATTTT. Protein product: CASSAAPSGSMDTQYF.

This clone was observed a handful of times. The rearrangement links TRBV10-3 to TRBJ2-7; D might be TRBD1 or TRBD2, each matching 7 bases. The CDR3 covers 14 residues. With 4 bases removed from V and 4 bases from J, the gap between germline ends came to 14 bases. Germline CDR1 is ENHRY and CDR2 is SYGVKD. CDR3 residues: CAISVGRGGYEQYF. The CDR3 region has the DNA TGTGCCATCAGTGTCGGCAGGGGGGGATACGAGCAGTACTTC.

In the case of this clone: The same CDR3 can be traced to other DNA sequences in this sample. The gene calls are TRBV30 and TRBJ2-3; D gene unclear. The germline V and J ends were trimmed by 3 bases and 1 base, with 2 bases remaining between them. The CDR3 totals 11 residues. Germline V CDR1 and CDR2: GTSNPN, SVGIG (reference sequence). CDR3 amino acids: CAWRGTDTQYF. CDR3 DNA sequence: TGTGCCTGGAGGGGCACAGATACGCAGTATTTT.

This clone was counted once. The chain combines TRBV30 with TRBJ1-5; 7 bases are shared with TRBD1. V was pared by 2 bases and J by 9 bases, with 16 bases of the junction left unmatched. This CDR3 spans 16 amino acids. Germline loops: CDR1 GTSNPN, CDR2 SVGIG (reference sequence). The CDR3 here is CAWSPVTNRGQLPQHF. The CDR3 bases are TGTGCCTGGAGTCCAGTCACGAACAGGGGCCAGTTGCCCCAGCATTTT.

This chain links TRBV2 with TRBJ2-4, with 7 bases that match TRBD1. Germline V gene sequence: CDR1 SNHLY, CDR2 FYNNEI. The trim removed 7 bases at V and 8 bases at J, leaving 5 bases unmatched. The length of the CDR3 is 12 residues. CDR3 nucleotide sequence: TGTGCCAGCACCCCCCAGGGGGACATTCAGTACTTC. Translation: CASTPQGDIQYF.

This clone occurred a few times. This chain's CDR3 is CASSFLAGSETQYF. CDR3 bases: TGTGCCAGCAGCTTCTTGGCGGGATCGGAGACCCAGTACTTC. This rearrangement joins TRBV7-9 to TRBJ2-5, with TRBD2 as a possible D gene (6 bases). V gave up 3 bases and J gave up 5 bases, with 13 bases separating them. This CDR3 contains 14 residues. CDR1 SEHNR and CDR2 FQNEAQ come from the germline V gene (reference sequence). The variable domain in full, with the rest retrieved from reference TRBV7-9 and TRBJ2-5, is DTGVSQNPRHKITKRGQNVTFRCDPISEHNRLYWYRQTLGQGPEFLTYFQNEAQLEKSRLLSDRFSAERPKGSFSTLEIQRTEQGDSAMYLCASSFLAGSETQYFGPGTRLLVL.

This clone was counted a few times. The V call is TRBV30, the J call TRBJ1-2, with D unclear. The CDR3 runs 13 residues. Germline V lookup: CDR1 GTSNPN, CDR2 SVGIG (reference sequence). V was clipped by 0 bases and J by 8 bases, with 13 bases between them. The CDR3, as DNA: TGTGCCTGGAGTGTGAGCGTCGGTGTGGGCTACACCTTC. As protein: CAWSVSVGVGYTF.

This clone was detected only a few times. V is TRBV18 and J is TRBJ2-3, with TRBD2 matching 11 bases. This CDR3 has 17 residues. Germline V gene lookup returns CDR1 KGHSH and CDR2 LQKENI. V gave up 3 bases and J gave up 0 bases; unmatched junction bases: 5. The CDR3 loop reads CASSPGTSGSSTDTQYF. The CDR3 DNA reads as TGTGCCAGCTCACCTGGGACTAGCGGCTCTAGCACAGATACGCAGTATTTT.

The chain recombines TRBV6-5 with TRBJ1-1; maybe TRBD1 (5 bases). Germline values: CDR1 MNHEY, CDR2 SVGAGI. The germline V and J ends were trimmed by 0 bases and 4 bases, with 12 bases remaining between them. This CDR3 has 15 amino acids. The CDR3 loop reads CASSYSGPVRTEAFF. The CDR3 nucleotides are TGTGCCAGCAGTTACTCGGGGCCGGTGCGCACTGAAGCTTTCTTT.

This chain links TRBV25-1 with TRBJ1-5; no definite D call. V was cut by 1 base and J by 4 bases, with 11 bases left in between. The V gene's germline CDR1 is MGHDK and CDR2 SYGVNS. The CDR3 contains 15 residues. The CDR3 DNA is TGTGCCAGCAGTGAATCTGGAGGCAGGAATCAGCCCCAGCATTTT. Translated: CASSESGGRNQPQHF.

This chain links TRBV7-2 with TRBJ1-2; no clear D. From germline, CDR1 is SGHTA and CDR2 FQGNSA. The ends were cut back, 5 bases at V and 8 bases at J, with 15 bases in the middle. The CDR3 spans 13 residues. CDR3 DNA: TGTGCCAGCAGCCAGGAAGGGAAGCAGGGCTACACCTTC. Amino acid sequence: CASSQEGKQGYTF.

DNA of the CDR3: TGTGCCACCAGCAGAGTTTCACTCCGGGAGAAGGATAACAATGAGCAGTTCTTC. Its translation is CATSRVSLREKDNNEQFF. The J gene is TRBJ2-1, the V gene TRBV15, with a weak D call TRBD2 (6 bases). In germline, CDR1 is LNHNV, CDR2 YYDKDF (reference sequence). The CDR3 is 18 amino acids. With 1 base removed from V and 5 bases from J, the gap between germline ends came to 21 bases.

This clone was seen many times. The J gene is TRBJ2-1, the V gene TRBV5-1, with a weak D call TRBD1 (6 bases). V gave up 4 bases and J gave up 2 bases, with 13 bases separating them. The CDR3 extends over 15 amino acids. The V gene's germline CDR1 is SGHRS and CDR2 YFSETQ. For the CDR3, the DNA is TGCGCCAGCAGCATAGGACAGCCACCCTACAATGAGCAGTTCTTC. This codes for CASSIGQPPYNEQFF.

A few counts support this clone. The J gene is TRBJ2-1, the V gene TRBV7-3; weak D call: TRBD1 (5 bases). V lost 5 bases and J lost 10, with 15 bases in between. This CDR3 is built from 13 residues. CDR1 and CDR2 from the germline V gene are SGHTA and FQGTGA. The CDR3 nucleotides read TGTGCCAGCAGCACTCAGGGTTCTGGGGAGCAGTTCTTC. It encodes CASSTQGSGEQFF.

The chain uses TRBV7-9 and TRBJ2-5, with D possibly matching TRBD1 (5 bases). Deletions cut 7 bases from V and 2 bases from J, with 11 bases between. The CDR3 runs 13 residues. The germline V gene encodes CDR1 SEHNR and CDR2 FQNEAQ (reference sequence). CDR3 amino acids: CASTRQGQETQYF. CDR3 sequence (DNA): TGTGCCAGCACAAGGCAGGGACAAGAGACCCAGTACTTC.